Presented here are 27 T cell receptor beta chains from one specimen sequenced in a study of blood T cells in healthy people across ages. The use of a sample-barcoded 5' primer and a J-beta primer mix characterized a second PCR of about 7 to 12 cycles. TCRdb reprocessed the 5' RACE reads with MiXCR, giving one entry per CDR3 protein. The sample shows fewer than 950,000 distinct CDR3 sequences, about 34% of them seen only once. Source material: blood. The receptor set was obtained from a man between 18 and 35 years old in good health.

The genes are TRBV4-1 and TRBJ2-7, with TRBD2 matching 8 bases. Trimming cost V 0 bases and J 2 bases; bases outside gene matches: 6. From germline, CDR1 is MGHRA and CDR2 YSYEKL. The CDR3 is made up of 16 amino acids. As DNA, the CDR3 is TGCGCCAGCAGCCAAGAAATTAGCGGGGCCGCCTACGAGCAGTACTTC. Its protein product is CASSQEISGAAYEQYF.

The table lists this clonotype with many counts. The V call is TRBV12-3 or TRBV12-4, the J call TRBJ1-2; maybe TRBD1 (5 bases). CDR3 length: 15 residues. Between the trimmed V and J ends, which lost 3 bases and 8 bases, there was a span of 19 bases. DNA of the CDR3: TGTGCCAGCAGTTTTAACTCAGGGAGAAGAGGGGGCTACACCTTC. Protein: CASSFNSGRRGGYTF.

V is TRBV2 and J is TRBJ1-1; perhaps TRBD1 as D (5 bases). In germline, CDR1 is SNHLY, CDR2 FYNNEI. V lost 5 bases and J lost 6, with 16 bases in between. The CDR3 is made up of 14 amino acids. In nucleotides, the CDR3 is TGTGCCAGCAGTACCGCCCCGGACACCCCTGAAGCTTTCTTT. This codes for CASSTAPDTPEAFF.

The chain combines TRBV7-9 with TRBJ1-1; D is ambiguous. The V end was cut by 4 bases, the J end by 1 base, with 16 bases between. CDR1 and CDR2 from the germline V gene are SEHNR and FQNEAQ (reference sequence). This CDR3 is 16 amino acids long. The CDR3 sequence is CASSSTGPWANTEAFF. CDR3 bases: TGTGCCAGCAGCTCTACCGGTCCGTGGGCGAACACTGAAGCTTTCTTT.

Note on this clonotype: This may stem from a read error, because a much larger clone lies one nucleotide away. The CDR3 DNA reads TGTGCCAGCAGCCCATATGGGGCGGGGGGTATCTACGAGCAGTACTTC. Translated: CASSPYGAGGIYEQYF. The chain links TRBV12-3 or TRBV12-4 to TRBJ2-7; 8 bases agree with TRBD2. The CDR3 covers 16 residues. Losses at the gene ends were 6 bases for V and 3 bases for J; bases not matched to a gene: 13.

This rearrangement joins TRBV7-2 to TRBJ1-1; D is ambiguous. CDR3 length: 18 amino acids. V was pared by 2 bases and J by 0 bases, with 19 bases between. The germline gives CDR1 SGHTA, CDR2 FQGNSA. The CDR3 bases are TGTGCCAGCAGCTTACAGTCAGGAGGGCTTACAATGAACACTGAAGCTTTCTTT. Its protein is CASSLQSGGLTMNTEAFF.

This chain links TRBV6-2 or TRBV6-3 with TRBJ1-2, with 11 bases identical to TRBD1. Germline CDR1 MNHEY, CDR2 SVGEGT. Trimming took 7 bases from V and 2 from J; bases not matched to a gene: 9. This CDR3 is 16 amino acids long. CDR3 protein: CASTDRRTGGNYGYTF. CDR3 bases: TGTGCCAGCACCGACCGTCGGACAGGGGGCAACTATGGCTACACCTTC.

The J gene is TRBJ2-3, the V gene TRBV20-1, with TRBD2 matching over 12 bases. J was trimmed by 3 bases and V by 6 bases; bases with no gene match: 13. The CDR3 runs 17 residues. The germline CDR1 and CDR2 sequences are DFQATT and SNEGSKA (reference sequence). The CDR3 here is CSAYRTSGDWGTDTQYF. Written as DNA, the CDR3 is TGCAGTGCCTACCGGACTAGCGGGGACTGGGGAACAGATACGCAGTATTTT.

This sequence joins TRBV3-1 and TRBJ1-4; D uncertain. This CDR3 has 14 residues. Looked up from germline, CDR1 is LGHDT and CDR2 is YNNKEL (reference sequence). The germline V and J ends were trimmed by 8 bases and 4 bases, with 14 bases remaining between them. CDR3 coding DNA: TGTGCCAGCGAGAGGTCCTTGCTTAATGAAAAACTGTTTTTT. Translation gives CASERSLLNEKLFF. Full variable domain (rest looked up from reference TRBV3-1 and TRBJ1-4): DTAVSQTPKYLVTQMGNDKSIKCEQNLGHDTMYWYKQDSKKFLKIMFSYNNKELIINETVPNRFSPKSPDKAHLNLHINSLELGDSAVYFCASERSLLNEKLFFGSGTQLSVL.

This chain links TRBV6-6 with TRBJ2-3; maybe TRBD1 (5 bases). The germline gives CDR1 MNHNY, CDR2 SVGAGI (reference sequence). Trimming took off 2 bases at V and 1 base at J, with 13 bases between the two ends. CDR3 size: 16 residues. The CDR3 here is CASSYPRQSGTDTQYF. CDR3 nucleotides: TGTGCCAGCAGTTACCCCCGACAGTCTGGCACAGATACGCAGTATTTT.

J is TRBJ2-3 and V is TRBV20-1; D ambiguous. Deletions cut 3 bases from V and 2 bases from J, with 12 bases between. Per germline, CDR1 DFQATT and CDR2 SNEGSKA (reference sequence). This CDR3 has 14 amino acids. The CDR3 is CSASPRSPTDTQYF. CDR3 DNA sequence: TGCAGTGCTAGCCCCAGATCCCCCACAGATACGCAGTATTTT.

The table lists this clonotype with many counts. The CDR3 bases are TGCAGTGCCGAGACAGGGAATTTTGGCTACACCTTC. Amino acid sequence: CSAETGNFGYTF. V is TRBV20-1 and J is TRBJ1-2; 7 bases are a match to TRBD1. Germline CDR1 reads DFQATT; CDR2 reads SNEGSKA (reference sequence). This CDR3 is built from 12 residues. J gave up 7 bases and V 6 bases, and 8 bases lay outside the gene matches.

This clonotype showed up just a few times. V and J are TRBV4-2 and TRBJ2-5; TRBD1 matches 7 bases. This CDR3 comprises 15 residues. The J segment lost 11 bases and the V segment lost 1 base, leaving 13 bases of the junction unmatched. Germline CDR1 reads LGHNA; CDR2 reads YNFKEQ. Written as DNA, the CDR3 is TGTGCCAGCAGCCAAGTCGGGACAGCCAACAATGAGCAGTACTTC. Protein product: CASSQVGTANNEQYF.

The chain is built from TRBV2 and TRBJ2-1; D not certain. V lost 4 bases and J lost 3, with 7 bases in between. Germline CDR1 reads SNHLY; CDR2 reads FYNNEI. This CDR3 spans 13 amino acids. This CDR3 reads CASSVRDYNEQFF. The CDR3 DNA follows: TGTGCCAGCAGTGTGAGAGACTACAATGAGCAGTTCTTC.

The chain employs TRBV10-3 and TRBJ2-2; possibly TRBD2 for D (5 bases). The germline gives CDR1 ENHRY, CDR2 SYGVKD. V was pared by 3 bases and J by 6 bases, with 8 bases between. The CDR3 consists of 13 residues. In DNA form, the CDR3 reads TGTGCCATCAGTGACCGGGATCCCGGGGAGCTGTTTTTT. It translates to CAISDRDPGELFF.

This clonotype was recorded at least ten times. V and J are TRBV10-3 and TRBJ1-2; 10 nucleotides align to TRBD1. Looked up from germline, CDR1 is ENHRY and CDR2 is SYGVKD. V shed 2 bases and J 6 bases; nucleotides not matched to a gene: 6. The CDR3 contains 15 residues. CDR3 nucleotides: TGTGCCATCAGTGAGGGGGACAGGGGAATCGATGGCTACACCTTC. Protein product: CAISEGDRGIDGYTF.

The V call is TRBV13, the J call TRBJ2-3; no firm D call. V shed 5 bases and J shed 5 bases, with 5 bases lying between them. Germline V gives CDR1 PRHDT, CDR2 FYEKMQ (reference sequence). This CDR3 has 11 residues. CDR3 in amino acids: CASSVRDTQYF. The DNA of the CDR3 is TGTGCCAGCAGCGTTAGAGATACGCAGTATTTT.

This rearrangement joins TRBV7-9 to TRBJ2-7; 7 bases are shared with TRBD1. The junction had 5 bases not matched to a gene; V was cut back by 3 bases and J by 3 bases. The CDR3 totals 14 residues. Germline CDR1 reads SEHNR; CDR2 reads FQNEAQ (reference sequence). CDR3 residues: CASSFGRGFYEQYF. Written as DNA, the CDR3 is TGTGCCAGCAGCTTCGGCAGGGGGTTCTACGAGCAGTACTTC.

J is TRBJ1-1 and V is TRBV20-1, with D possibly being TRBD1 (6 bases). V lost 6 bases to trimming and J lost 3 bases, with 17 bases between them. The germline V gene has CDR1 DFQATT and CDR2 SNEGSKA (reference sequence). The CDR3 runs to 14 residues. The CDR3 here is CSAPRRSGDTEAFF. CDR3 DNA: TGCAGTGCCCCCCGGCGGTCAGGGGACACTGAAGCTTTCTTT.

This clonotype showed up just once. The rearrangement uses TRBV7-2 and TRBJ2-1, with a tentative D call TRBD2 (7 bases). The CDR3 extends over 13 amino acids. Germline V gene sequence: CDR1 SGHTA, CDR2 FQGNSA. Trimming took off 11 bases at V and 8 bases at J, with 19 bases between the two ends. The chain's CDR3 is CAGTKGGSYEQFF. The CDR3, as DNA: TGTGCCGGCACTAAGGGGGGGTCATATGAGCAGTTCTTC.

The chain joins TRBV28 to TRBJ1-5; the D is unclear. V shed 3 bases and J shed 0 bases, with 9 bases lying between them. Germline V CDR1 and CDR2: MDHEN, SYDVKM. The CDR3 has 15 residues. The CDR3 is CASSFPGFSNQPQHF. The CDR3 DNA is TGTGCCAGCAGTTTTCCGGGGTTTAGCAATCAGCCCCAGCATTTT.

This chain joins TRBV6-5 and TRBJ2-2; the D is unclear. Germline V gives CDR1 MNHEY, CDR2 SVGAGI. Trimming pared 3 bases from V and 8 bases from J, leaving 7 bases between. This CDR3 comprises 12 residues. Here the CDR3 reads CASSYYVGELFF. In DNA, the CDR3 is TGTGCCAGCAGTTATTATGTTGGGGAGCTGTTTTTT.

A note on this clonotype: A much bigger clone sits one base away, suggesting this may be a read error. The rearrangement joins TRBV7-2 to TRBJ2-5, with D hard to call. The J call may be wrong; the DNA end is better matched by TRBJ2-1. CDR3 length equals 13 residues. Germline V gene lookup returns CDR1 SGHTA and CDR2 FQGNSA. Written as DNA, the CDR3 is TGTGCCAGCAGCCTCCTAATAGTAGAGACCCAGTTCTTC. This codes for CASSLLIVETQFF.

The genes are TRBV9 and TRBJ2-4; tentatively, D is TRBD2 (7 bases). The CDR3 is 14 residues long. The V gene's germline CDR1 is SGDLS and CDR2 YYNGEE. V was pared by 4 bases and J by 6 bases, with 14 bases between. CDR3 nucleotide sequence: TGTGCCAGCAGCTTGGGGGGGGCGAGAAACATTCAGTACTTC. It translates to CASSLGGARNIQYF.

This clonotype has a handful of counts. The rearrangement links TRBV7-2 to TRBJ2-7; TRBD2 matches 9 bases. The CDR3 has 16 amino acids. V was pared by 0 bases and J by 6 bases, with 9 bases of the junction left unmatched. Germline V gene sequence: CDR1 SGHTA, CDR2 FQGNSA. CDR3 bases: TGTGCCAGCAGCTTAGCCCCGTTTAGCGGGGGTGGCGAGCAGTACTTC. Translated, it gives CASSLAPFSGGGEQYF.

This clonotype was counted between two and nine times. The chain recombines TRBV20-1 with TRBJ1-2, with D uncertain. The CDR3 runs to 17 residues. Germline V gene sequence: CDR1 DFQATT, CDR2 SNEGSKA (reference sequence). Deletions cut 0 bases from V and 5 bases from J, with 22 bases between. The CDR3: CSARDYERRVGPYGYTF. CDR3 nucleotide sequence: TGCAGTGCTAGAGATTATGAGCGGCGGGTAGGGCCATATGGCTACACCTTC.

This rearrangement joins TRBV5-7 to TRBJ2-5, with D possibly being TRBD2 (5 bases). TRBV5-7 is flagged as an ORF with uncertain function. This CDR3 is 13 amino acids long. V lost 4 bases and J 11 bases, leaving 18 bases between the germline ends. CDR3: CASSRVGGWEQYF. The CDR3 coding sequence is TGTGCCAGCAGCCGGGTCGGAGGTTGGGAGCAGTACTTC.